Only a few counts were recorded for the clone carrying this T cell receptor (beta chain). Germline V lookup: CDR1 SGHAT, CDR2 FQNNGV. The CDR3 length is 16 residues. V lost 5 bases, J lost 4 bases, and 17 bases lay in between. This entry comes from a study of human T cells and chemical hapten exposure. Using its own MiXCR run on the RACE reads, TCRdb lists one record per CDR3 protein. The sample yields approximately 350,000 distinct CDR3 sequences, about 6% seen once. Time point noted: patch test 2, 6 weeks after DPC sensitization. The treatment was: therapeutic diphenylcyclopropenone sensitization with weekly scalp DPC.

This sample comprised whole blood, obtained in connection with sensitization to the hapten diphenylcyclopropenone (DPC). The chain recombines TRBV11-2 with TRBJ2-2, with unresolved D. The TCR comes from a woman under 30 with alopecia areata. Some clones in this sample may be carry-over from other donors' samples. This CDR3 reads CASSLRVAPGTGELFF. In DNA form, the CDR3 reads TGTGCCAGCAGCCTCCGTGTTGCCCCGGGCACCGGGGAGCTGTTTTTT.